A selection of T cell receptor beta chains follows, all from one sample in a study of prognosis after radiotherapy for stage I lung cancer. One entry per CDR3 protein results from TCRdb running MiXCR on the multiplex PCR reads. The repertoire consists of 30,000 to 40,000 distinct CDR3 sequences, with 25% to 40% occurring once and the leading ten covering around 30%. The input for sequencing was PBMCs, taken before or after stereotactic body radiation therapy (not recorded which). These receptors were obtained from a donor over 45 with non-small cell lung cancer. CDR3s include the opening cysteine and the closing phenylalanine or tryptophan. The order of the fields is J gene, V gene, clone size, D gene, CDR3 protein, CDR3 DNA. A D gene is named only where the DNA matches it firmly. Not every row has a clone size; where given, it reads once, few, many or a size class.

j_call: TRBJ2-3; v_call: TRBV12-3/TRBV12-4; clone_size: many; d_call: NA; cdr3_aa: CASNPGPGTDTQYF; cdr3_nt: TGTGCCAGCAACCCGGGACCTGGCACAGATACGCAGTATTTT
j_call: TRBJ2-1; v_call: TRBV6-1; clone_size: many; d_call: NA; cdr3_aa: CASRGRQRGSYNEQFF; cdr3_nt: TGTGCCAGCAGAGGGAGACAGAGGGGCTCCTACAATGAGCAGTTCTTC
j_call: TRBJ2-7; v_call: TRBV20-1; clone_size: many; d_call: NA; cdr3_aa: CSARRDVAFEQYF; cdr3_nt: TGCAGTGCTAGAAGGGACGTGGCTTTTGAGCAGTACTTC
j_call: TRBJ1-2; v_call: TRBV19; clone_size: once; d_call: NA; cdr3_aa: CASSWPDVGYTF; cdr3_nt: TGTGCCAGTAGTTGGCCAGACGTTGGCTACACCTTC
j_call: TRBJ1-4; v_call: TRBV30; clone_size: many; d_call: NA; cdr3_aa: CAWSVVGVEKLFF; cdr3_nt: TGTGCCTGGAGTGTGGTAGGGGTGGAAAAACTGTTTTTT
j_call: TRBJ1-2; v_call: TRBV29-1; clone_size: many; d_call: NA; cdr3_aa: CSVEGPTQEGYTF; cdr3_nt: TGCAGCGTTGAAGGACCGACCCAGGAAGGCTACACCTTC
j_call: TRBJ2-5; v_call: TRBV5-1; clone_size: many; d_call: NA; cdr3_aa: CASSFRVRGETQYF; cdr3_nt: TGCGCCAGCAGCTTTAGGGTTCGGGGAGAGACCCAGTACTTC
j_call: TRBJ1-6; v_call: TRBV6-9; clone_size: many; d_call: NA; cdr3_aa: CASSYRDPVNSYNSPLHF; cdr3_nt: TGTGCCAGCAGTTACAGAGATCCGGTTAACTCCTATAATTCACCCCTCCACTTT
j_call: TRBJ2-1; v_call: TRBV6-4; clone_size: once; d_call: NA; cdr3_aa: CASSATSGQYNEQFF; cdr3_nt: TGTGCCAGCAGTGCGACCTCCGGACAGTACAATGAGCAGTTCTTC
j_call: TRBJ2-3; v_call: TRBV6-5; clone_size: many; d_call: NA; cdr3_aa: CASSSPRRGGLSTDTQYF; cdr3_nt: TGTGCCAGCAGTTCCCCGAGGCGAGGGGGTCTAAGCACAGATACGCAGTATTTT
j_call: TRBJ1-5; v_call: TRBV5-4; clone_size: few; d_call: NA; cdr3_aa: CASSLGPGRDQPQHF; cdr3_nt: TGTGCCAGCAGCTTGGGCCCGGGGCGCGATCAGCCCCAGCATTTT
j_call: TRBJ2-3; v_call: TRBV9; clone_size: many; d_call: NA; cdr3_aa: CASSVMGDTDTQYF; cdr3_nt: TGTGCCAGCAGCGTGATGGGGGACACAGATACGCAGTATTTT
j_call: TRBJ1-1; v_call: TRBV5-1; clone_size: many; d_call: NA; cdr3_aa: CASSPSSTGTNTEAFF; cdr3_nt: TGCGCCAGCAGCCCATCCTCAACCGGGACGAACACTGAAGCTTTCTTT
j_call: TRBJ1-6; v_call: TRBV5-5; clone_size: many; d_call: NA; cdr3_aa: CASSFPGSNSPLHF; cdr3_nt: TGTGCCAGCAGCTTTCCAGGGTCTAATTCACCCCTCCACTTT
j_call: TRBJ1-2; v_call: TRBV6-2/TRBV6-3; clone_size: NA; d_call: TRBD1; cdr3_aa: CASSEIVDRVYYGYTF; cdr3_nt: TGTGCCAGCAGTGAAATCGTGGACAGGGTCTACTATGGCTACACCTTC
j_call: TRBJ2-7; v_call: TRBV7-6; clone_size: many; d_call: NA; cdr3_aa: CASSSSQEQYF; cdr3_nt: TGTGCCAGCAGCTCCTCTCAGGAGCAGTACTTC
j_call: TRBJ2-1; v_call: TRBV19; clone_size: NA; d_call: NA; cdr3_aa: CNSSRSPPGISYNEQFF; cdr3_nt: TGTAACAGTAGTAGGTCCCCCCCAGGTATCTCCTACAATGAGCAGTTCTTC
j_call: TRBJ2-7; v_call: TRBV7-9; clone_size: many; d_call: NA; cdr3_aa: CASSSQTGTLGYEQYF; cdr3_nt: TGTGCCAGCAGCTCACAAACCGGGACCTTGGGGTACGAGCAGTACTTC
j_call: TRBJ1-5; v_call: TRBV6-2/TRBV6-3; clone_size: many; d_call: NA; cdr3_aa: CASSLQGLDQPQHF; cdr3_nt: TGTGCCAGCAGTTTACAGGGCCTTGATCAGCCCCAGCATTTT
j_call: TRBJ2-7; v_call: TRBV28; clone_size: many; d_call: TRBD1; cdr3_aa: CASSPLDRDTYEQYF; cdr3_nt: TGTGCCAGCAGTCCCCTCGACAGGGATACCTACGAGCAGTACTTC
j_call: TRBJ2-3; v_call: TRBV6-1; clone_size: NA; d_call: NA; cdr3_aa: CASSPYLPSGRSADTQYF; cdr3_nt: TGTGCCAGCAGCCCCTACCTTCCCAGTGGGCGTAGCGCAGATACGCAGTATTTT
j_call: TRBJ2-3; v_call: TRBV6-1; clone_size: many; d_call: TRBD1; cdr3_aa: CASSTGQGADTQYF; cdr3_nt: TGTGCCAGCAGTACGGGACAGGGGGCGGATACGCAGTATTTT
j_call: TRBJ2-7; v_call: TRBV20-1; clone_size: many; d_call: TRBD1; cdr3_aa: CSATDRGSYEQYF; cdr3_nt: TGCAGTGCTACGGACAGGGGTTCCTACGAGCAGTACTTC
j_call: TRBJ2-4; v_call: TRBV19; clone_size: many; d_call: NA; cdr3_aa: CASSIWVELAKNIQYF; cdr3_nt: TGTGCCAGTAGTATATGGGTGGAGTTAGCCAAAAACATTCAGTACTTC
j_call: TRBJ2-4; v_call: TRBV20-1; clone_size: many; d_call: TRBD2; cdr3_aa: CSARVSGALAKNIQYF; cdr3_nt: TGCAGTGCTAGAGTTAGCGGGGCCCTAGCCAAAAACATTCAGTACTTC
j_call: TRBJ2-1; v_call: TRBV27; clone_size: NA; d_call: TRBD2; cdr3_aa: CASIPRWTSGGGEQFF; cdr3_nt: TGTGCCAGCATTCCCCGATGGACTAGCGGGGGGGGTGAGCAGTTCTTC
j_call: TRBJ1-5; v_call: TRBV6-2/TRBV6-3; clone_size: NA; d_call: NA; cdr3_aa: CASSESERADNQTQHF; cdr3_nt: TGTGCCAGCAGTGAATCCGAAAGGGCCGACAATCAGACCCAGCATTTT
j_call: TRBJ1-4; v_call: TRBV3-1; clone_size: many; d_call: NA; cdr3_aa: CASSPLSSGEKLFF; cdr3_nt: TGTGCCAGCAGCCCCCTTAGTTCGGGAGAAAAACTGTTTTTT
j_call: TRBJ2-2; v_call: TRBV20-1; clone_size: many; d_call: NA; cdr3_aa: CSAWVNTGELFF; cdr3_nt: TGCAGTGCTTGGGTGAACACCGGGGAGCTGTTTTTT
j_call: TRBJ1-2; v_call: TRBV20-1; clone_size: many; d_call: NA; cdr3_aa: CSASQGYGYTF; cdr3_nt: TGCAGTGCTAGTCAGGGGTATGGCTACACCTTC
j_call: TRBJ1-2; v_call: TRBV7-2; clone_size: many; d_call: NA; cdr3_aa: CASSFSYKDDNYGYTF; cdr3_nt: TGTGCCAGCAGCTTTTCCTACAAGGATGATAACTATGGCTACACCTTC
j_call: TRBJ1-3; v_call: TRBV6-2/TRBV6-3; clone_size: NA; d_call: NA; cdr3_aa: CASMRPRPGDSGNTIYF; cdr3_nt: TGTGCCAGCATGCGTCCCCGGCCGGGGGACTCTGGAAACACCATATATTTT
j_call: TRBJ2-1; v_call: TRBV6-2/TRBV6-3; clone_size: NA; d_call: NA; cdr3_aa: CASSLWVNEQFF; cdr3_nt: TGTGCCAGCAGTCTCTGGGTGAATGAGCAGTTCTTC
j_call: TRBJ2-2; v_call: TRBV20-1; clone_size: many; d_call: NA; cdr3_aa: CSAPRQGWDTGELFF; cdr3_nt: TGCAGTGCTCCCCGCCAGGGGTGGGACACCGGGGAGCTGTTTTTT
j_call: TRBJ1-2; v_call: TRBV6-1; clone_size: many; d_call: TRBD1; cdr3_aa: CASSPTGAYGYTF; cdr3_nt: TGTGCCAGCAGCCCGACAGGGGCCTATGGCTACACCTTC
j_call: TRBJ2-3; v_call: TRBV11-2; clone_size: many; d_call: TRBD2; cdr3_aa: CASSSSSGVSTDTQYF; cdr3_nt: TGTGCCAGCAGCTCTTCTAGCGGGGTTAGCACAGATACGCAGTATTTT
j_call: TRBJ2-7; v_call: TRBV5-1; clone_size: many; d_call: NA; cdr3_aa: CASSLATGLSIEQYF; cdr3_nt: TGCGCCAGCAGCTTGGCTACAGGCCTCAGTATAGAGCAGTACTTC
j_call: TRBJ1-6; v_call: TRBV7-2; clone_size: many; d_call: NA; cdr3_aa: CASRQTRLLNSPLHF; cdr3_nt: TGTGCCAGCAGACAGACTCGACTGCTCAATTCACCCCTCCACTTT
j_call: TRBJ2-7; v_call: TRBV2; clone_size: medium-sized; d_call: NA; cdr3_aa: CASSSGSSYEQYF; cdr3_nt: TGTGCCAGCAGTTCAGGGAGCTCCTACGAGCAGTACTTC
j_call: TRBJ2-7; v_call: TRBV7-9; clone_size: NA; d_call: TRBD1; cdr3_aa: CASSPSRGPTYEQCF; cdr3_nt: TGTGCCAGCAGCCCTTCAAGGGGGCCCACCTACGAGCAATGCTTC